The rows below give T cell receptor beta chains drawn from one sample of a study of CD8+CD57+ T cells in acquired aplastic anemia. TCRdb ran MiXCR on the reads and lists one entry per CDR3 protein. Among about 210,000 distinct CDR3 sequences listed, about 59% were seen once. Sequencing was performed on sorted CD4+, CD8+, or CD8+CD57+ T cells (not recorded which) from PBMCs. The receptor source for this set is a human donor in good health. Each CDR3 is given with its conserved first and last residue. Fields, in order: J gene, clone size, V gene, D gene, CDR3 DNA, CDR3 protein. D genes are given only for firm matches. For some rows the clone size is stated as once, few or many, or as a class when expanded; others skip it.

j_call: TRBJ2-7; clone_size: NA; v_call: TRBV11-1; d_call: NA; cdr3_nt: TGTGCCAGCAGCCCCTGGGGAACCATCTACGAGCAGTACTTC; cdr3_aa: CASSPWGTIYEQYF
j_call: TRBJ2-7; clone_size: many; v_call: TRBV4-1; d_call: NA; cdr3_nt: TGCGCCAGCAGCTCCTTTTCAGGGGGGGACTACGAGCAGTACTTC; cdr3_aa: CASSSFSGGDYEQYF
j_call: TRBJ1-2; clone_size: few; v_call: TRBV2; d_call: NA; cdr3_nt: TGTGCCTTTAACTATGGCTACACCTTC; cdr3_aa: CAFNYGYTF
j_call: TRBJ2-7; clone_size: many; v_call: TRBV5-1; d_call: NA; cdr3_nt: TGCGCCAGCATGGGGGCGAGCTACGAGCAGTACTTC; cdr3_aa: CASMGASYEQYF
j_call: TRBJ1-2; clone_size: NA; v_call: TRBV29-1; d_call: TRBD1; cdr3_nt: TGCAGCGTTAGAGGGGGCGCGGATGGCTACACCTTC; cdr3_aa: CSVRGGADGYTF
j_call: TRBJ1-1; clone_size: many; v_call: TRBV19; d_call: NA; cdr3_nt: TGCGCCAGCAGCTTAAGAGGGCTGAACACTGAAGCTTTCTTT; cdr3_aa: CASSLRGLNTEAFF
j_call: TRBJ1-5; clone_size: many; v_call: TRBV19; d_call: TRBD1; cdr3_nt: TGTGCCAGTACCATAGGGACAGTTGACAATCAGCCCCAGCATTTT; cdr3_aa: CASTIGTVDNQPQHF
j_call: TRBJ2-3; clone_size: NA; v_call: TRBV7-6; d_call: NA; cdr3_nt: TGTGCCAGCAGCCCGGGTGGGGCCCTAGCAGATACGCAGTATTTT; cdr3_aa: CASSPGGALADTQYF
j_call: TRBJ2-5; clone_size: many; v_call: TRBV7-8; d_call: NA; cdr3_nt: TGTGCCAGCAGCCTTAGATTCCCGGGACAAGGAGGGACCCAGTACTTC; cdr3_aa: CASSLRFPGQGGTQYF
j_call: TRBJ2-7; clone_size: many; v_call: TRBV29-1; d_call: NA; cdr3_nt: TGCAGCGTCTTCGGGGGGACGGTGGGGGCTCTCGAGCAGTACTTC; cdr3_aa: CSVFGGTVGALEQYF
j_call: TRBJ1-6; clone_size: NA; v_call: TRBV19; d_call: NA; cdr3_nt: TGTGCCAGTAGTATAGATCCAGGACTAAATAATTCACCCCTCCACTTT; cdr3_aa: CASSIDPGLNNSPLHF
j_call: TRBJ2-2; clone_size: many; v_call: TRBV11-2; d_call: TRBD1; cdr3_nt: TGTGCCAGCAGCTCCCCGGGACAGGGAATCGGGGAGCTGTTTTTT; cdr3_aa: CASSSPGQGIGELFF
j_call: TRBJ1-4; clone_size: NA; v_call: TRBV5-5; d_call: TRBD1; cdr3_nt: TGTGCCAGCAGCACTTCCGGGACAGGGTTTGAAAAACTGTTTTTT; cdr3_aa: CASSTSGTGFEKLFF
j_call: TRBJ2-3; clone_size: NA; v_call: TRBV4-1; d_call: TRBD2; cdr3_nt: TGCGCCAGCAGCCAAAATATAGCGGGCCGGGGCACAGATACGCAGTATTTT; cdr3_aa: CASSQNIAGRGTDTQYF
j_call: TRBJ2-5; clone_size: NA; v_call: TRBV7-8; d_call: TRBD1; cdr3_nt: TGTGCCAGCAGGAGGGACAGGGGGCTTGGAGAGACCCAGTACTTC; cdr3_aa: CASRRDRGLGETQYF
j_call: TRBJ1-5; clone_size: NA; v_call: TRBV4-3; d_call: NA; cdr3_nt: TGCGCCAGCAGCCCAGTAGGGGGGCGCGGTCAGCCCCAGCATTTT; cdr3_aa: CASSPVGGRGQPQHF
j_call: TRBJ2-7; clone_size: NA; v_call: TRBV11-2; d_call: TRBD1; cdr3_nt: TGTGCCAGTGCACAGGGGATTGAGTGCTACGAGCAGTACTTC; cdr3_aa: CASAQGIECYEQYF
j_call: TRBJ2-7; clone_size: many; v_call: TRBV20-1; d_call: TRBD2; cdr3_nt: TGCAGTGCAACCAGCGGGAGGGCCGAGGAGCAGTACTTC; cdr3_aa: CSATSGRAEEQYF
j_call: TRBJ2-1; clone_size: many; v_call: TRBV19; d_call: NA; cdr3_nt: TGTGCCAGTAGTATATTGCCCCTAACCAGCTCCTACAATGAGCAGTTCTTC; cdr3_aa: CASSILPLTSSYNEQFF
j_call: TRBJ2-6; clone_size: NA; v_call: TRBV6-2/TRBV6-3; d_call: NA; cdr3_nt: TGTGCCAGCAGTTATCTTCCAGCCGAGCCTGGGGCCAACGTCCTGACTTTC; cdr3_aa: CASSYLPAEPGANVLTF
j_call: TRBJ2-7; clone_size: NA; v_call: TRBV7-2; d_call: NA; cdr3_nt: TGTGCCAGCCGTCCGAACCGGGGTGGCTACGAGCAGTACTTC; cdr3_aa: CASRPNRGGYEQYF
j_call: TRBJ1-2; clone_size: NA; v_call: TRBV10-3; d_call: NA; cdr3_nt: TGTGCCATCAGTGAGTGGGCTCCAAACCTAACAGGGAGGTATGGCTACACCTTC; cdr3_aa: CAISEWAPNLTGRYGYTF
j_call: TRBJ1-5; clone_size: NA; v_call: TRBV12-3/TRBV12-4; d_call: NA; cdr3_nt: TGTGCCAGCAGTTTGGGGGTGAGACAGCCCCAGCATTTT; cdr3_aa: CASSLGVRQPQHF
j_call: TRBJ2-1; clone_size: NA; v_call: TRBV15; d_call: TRBD1; cdr3_nt: TGTGCCACCGCCGGGACAGCGTACAATGAGCAGTTCTTC; cdr3_aa: CATAGTAYNEQFF
j_call: TRBJ2-6; clone_size: few; v_call: TRBV5-4; d_call: NA; cdr3_nt: TGTGCCAGCAGCCCTCCGGGCTCTGGGGCCAACGTCCTGACTTTC; cdr3_aa: CASSPPGSGANVLTF
j_call: TRBJ2-3; clone_size: once; v_call: TRBV6-6; d_call: NA; cdr3_nt: TGTGCCAGCAGTTACTCGTCGGGAGGCACAGATACGCAGTATTTT; cdr3_aa: CASSYSSGGTDTQYF
j_call: TRBJ2-1; clone_size: NA; v_call: TRBV7-9; d_call: NA; cdr3_nt: TGTGCCAGCAGCCCCAGGAGGGACAGCTCCTACAATGAGCAGTTCTTC; cdr3_aa: CASSPRRDSSYNEQFF
j_call: TRBJ2-7; clone_size: NA; v_call: TRBV5-1; d_call: NA; cdr3_nt: TGCGCCAGCAGCGCACCCCCGAGGGGCGAGCAGTACTTC; cdr3_aa: CASSAPPRGEQYF
j_call: TRBJ2-3; clone_size: NA; v_call: TRBV15; d_call: NA; cdr3_nt: TGTGCCACCAGCAGAGAACAGGGCAGCACAGATACGCAGTATTTT; cdr3_aa: CATSREQGSTDTQYF
j_call: TRBJ2-5; clone_size: NA; v_call: TRBV15; d_call: NA; cdr3_nt: TGTGCCACCAGCAGAGTGGAACAAGAGACCCAGTACTTC; cdr3_aa: CATSRVEQETQYF
j_call: TRBJ2-3; clone_size: NA; v_call: TRBV11-2; d_call: NA; cdr3_nt: TGTGCCAGCAGCTTAGCCCCAGGGGTAACAGATACGCAGTATTTT; cdr3_aa: CASSLAPGVTDTQYF
j_call: TRBJ1-1; clone_size: NA; v_call: TRBV25-1; d_call: NA; cdr3_nt: TGTGCCAGCGAATTGGAGAACACTGAAGCTTTCTTT; cdr3_aa: CASELENTEAFF
j_call: TRBJ2-1; clone_size: NA; v_call: TRBV20-1; d_call: NA; cdr3_nt: TGCAGTGCTAGGAGACCGGGACCGGCAAACAATGAGCAGTTCTTC; cdr3_aa: CSARRPGPANNEQFF
j_call: TRBJ2-5; clone_size: few; v_call: TRBV20-1; d_call: NA; cdr3_nt: TGCAGTGCTAGTGGTGGAGGGTACAAGACCCAGTACTTC; cdr3_aa: CSASGGGYKTQYF
j_call: TRBJ2-7; clone_size: many; v_call: TRBV20-1; d_call: NA; cdr3_nt: TGCAGTGCTAGTACACCACCTCGTATTTACGAGCAGTACTTC; cdr3_aa: CSASTPPRIYEQYF
j_call: TRBJ2-1; clone_size: many; v_call: TRBV9; d_call: TRBD1; cdr3_nt: TGTGCCAGCAGCGTAGAGTTGGGACAGGGGCCCTACAATGAGCAGTTCTTC; cdr3_aa: CASSVELGQGPYNEQFF
j_call: TRBJ1-6; clone_size: NA; v_call: TRBV19; d_call: NA; cdr3_nt: TGTGCCAGTAGTATGGGTACTGGAATAGATCAGCCCCTCCACTTT; cdr3_aa: CASSMGTGIDQPLHF
j_call: TRBJ2-5; clone_size: few; v_call: TRBV3-1; d_call: NA; cdr3_nt: TGTGCCAGCAGCCCGACCTTCAGCGTAGTCGGACAAGAGACCCAGTACTTC; cdr3_aa: CASSPTFSVVGQETQYF
j_call: TRBJ1-5; clone_size: many; v_call: TRBV19; d_call: NA; cdr3_nt: TGTGCCAGTAGTATCTGGACAGAGGCTTCCAATCAGCCCCAGCATTTT; cdr3_aa: CASSIWTEASNQPQHF
j_call: TRBJ1-6; clone_size: few; v_call: TRBV7-8; d_call: NA; cdr3_nt: TGTGCCAGCAGCCCCGAGCGGGGCGCATGGTCACCCCTCCACTTT; cdr3_aa: CASSPERGAWSPLHF
j_call: TRBJ2-7; clone_size: NA; v_call: TRBV10-2; d_call: TRBD1; cdr3_nt: TGCGCCAGCAGTAAGACAGGGTCCGGCTACGAGCAGTACTTC; cdr3_aa: CASSKTGSGYEQYF
j_call: TRBJ2-5; clone_size: NA; v_call: TRBV15; d_call: NA; cdr3_nt: TGTGCCACCAGCAGAGATGGTGGGGGGAAGACCCAGTACTTC; cdr3_aa: CATSRDGGGKTQYF